This is a list of T cell receptor beta chains from one sample in a study of blood T cell repertoires in COVID-19. TCRdb's table, derived via immunoSEQ multiplex PCR, lists solely in-frame clones and lacks some. The top ten clones hold less than 3.5% of a sample with about 210,000 clones, about four fifths of them seen once. The specimen was peripheral blood. These receptors were obtained from a man aged 45-60 years with active or convalescent COVID-19. Both conserved end residues are part of each CDR3. The D gene is left open where the match is weak. Clone sizes are given selectively: once, few, many, or a class where the clone is expanded.

TRBJ2-5	TRBV5-8	NA	TRBD2	TGTGCCAGCAGCTTGAGCACTACTAGCGGGGGTGAGACCCAGTACTTC	CASSLSTTSGGETQYF
TRBJ2-7	TRBV3-1/TRBV3-2	NA	TRBD1	TGTGCCTGTAGGGGGCTAGATGGCGAGCAGTACTTC	CACRGLDGEQYF
TRBJ1-4	TRBV19	NA	TRBD1	TGTGCCAGTAGTCCTAGACAGGGAGAAAAACTGTTTTTT	CASSPRQGEKLFF
TRBJ1-5	TRBV7-2	NA	NA	TGTGCCAGCAGCCCGGGGGGACTTACGAGGGACCAGCCCCAGCATTTT	CASSPGGLTRDQPQHF
TRBJ1-5	TRBV28	NA	NA	TGTGCCAGCGGGCCCATCTTCCGCAATCAGCCCCAGCATTTT	CASGPIFRNQPQHF
TRBJ2-7	TRBV20-1	NA	TRBD1	TGCAGTGCTAGTGGACAGGGGGCATCCTACGAGCAGTACTTC	CSASGQGASYEQYF
TRBJ2-1	TRBV21-1	NA	NA	TGTGCCAGCAGCAATGAAATAGTTTCGTGGGAGCCCTACAATGAGCAGTTCTTC	CASSNEIVSWEPYNEQFF
TRBJ2-1	TRBV5-8	NA	TRBD2	TGTGCCAGCAGCTTGGGTGCGGGAGGGCACAATGAGCAGTTCTTC	CASSLGAGGHNEQFF
TRBJ1-1	TRBV9	NA	NA	TGTGCCAGCAGCGTAGGATCTCGGCTGCAGGTCACTGAAGCTTTCTTT	CASSVGSRLQVTEAFF
TRBJ2-1	TRBV27	NA	NA	TGTGCCAGCAGTTTATCGGGAGTGCCCTACAATGAGCAGTTCTTC	CASSLSGVPYNEQFF
TRBJ1-3	TRBV19	NA	NA	TGTGCCAGTAACGGCGATCGCGGGAGCCGAAACTCTGGAAACACCATATATTTT	CASNGDRGSRNSGNTIYF
TRBJ2-1	TRBV4-3	once	TRBD1	TGCGCCAGCAGCCAAGATGGGGGACAGTGGAATGAGCAGTTCTTC	CASSQDGGQWNEQFF
TRBJ1-2	TRBV6-2/TRBV6-3	NA	NA	TGTGCCAGCAGTTACCGTATGGGCTACACCTTC	CASSYRMGYTF
TRBJ2-3	TRBV6-4	few	NA	TGTGCCAGCAGTGCCGAAACCGGAGCAGATACGCAGTATTTT	CASSAETGADTQYF
TRBJ2-1	TRBV2	NA	NA	TGTGCCAGCAGTGAACAGGAATTGGGGGGAGGTGAGCAGTTCTTC	CASSEQELGGGEQFF
TRBJ2-5	TRBV11-3	NA	NA	TGTGCCAGCAGCTTAGACAGCGAAGAGACCCAGTACTTC	CASSLDSEETQYF
TRBJ1-6	TRBV5-1	NA	TRBD1	TGCGCCAGCAGCTTGGGGACAGGGTTAAATTCACCCCTCCACTTT	CASSLGTGLNSPLHF
TRBJ2-1	TRBV30	NA	TRBD2	TGTGCCTGGAGTCAAAGTATAGCGGGGGGGCGGGAGCAGTTCTTC	CAWSQSIAGGREQFF
TRBJ1-3	TRBV2	NA	NA	TGTGCCAGCAATGACTTGAGCTCTGGAAACACCATATATTTT	CASNDLSSGNTIYF
TRBJ1-4	TRBV4-1	NA	TRBD1	TGCGCCAGCAGCCAAGATCCAGGGGGGACAACTAATGAAAAACTGTTTTTT	CASSQDPGGTTNEKLFF